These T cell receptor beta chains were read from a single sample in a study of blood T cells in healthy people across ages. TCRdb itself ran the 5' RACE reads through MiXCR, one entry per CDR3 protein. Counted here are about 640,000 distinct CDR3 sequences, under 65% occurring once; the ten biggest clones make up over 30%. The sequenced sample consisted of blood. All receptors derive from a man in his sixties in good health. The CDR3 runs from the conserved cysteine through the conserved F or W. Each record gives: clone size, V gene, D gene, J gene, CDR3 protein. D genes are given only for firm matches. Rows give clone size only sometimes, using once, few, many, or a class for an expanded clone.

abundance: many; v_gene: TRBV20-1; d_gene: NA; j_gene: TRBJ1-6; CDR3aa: CSARGNDGSPLHF
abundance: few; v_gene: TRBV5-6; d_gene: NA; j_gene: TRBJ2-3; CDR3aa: CAGGGQGADTQYF
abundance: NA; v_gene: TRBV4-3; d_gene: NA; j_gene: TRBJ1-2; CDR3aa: CASSQDREGDYGYTF
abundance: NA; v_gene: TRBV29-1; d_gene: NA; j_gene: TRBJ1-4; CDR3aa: CSVAGTGKATNEKLFF
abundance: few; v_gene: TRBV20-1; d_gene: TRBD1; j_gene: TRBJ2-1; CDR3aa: CSARVLRQGEQFF
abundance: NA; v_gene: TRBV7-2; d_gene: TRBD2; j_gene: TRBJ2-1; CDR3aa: CASSLDSGLSSYNEQFF
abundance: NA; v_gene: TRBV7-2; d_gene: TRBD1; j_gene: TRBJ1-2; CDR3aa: CASSLPGGLGGYTF
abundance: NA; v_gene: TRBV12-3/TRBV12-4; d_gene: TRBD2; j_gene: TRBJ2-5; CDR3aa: CASSSLAGRGETQYF
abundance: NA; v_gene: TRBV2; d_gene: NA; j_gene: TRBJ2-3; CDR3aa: CASSPAGFSTDTQYF
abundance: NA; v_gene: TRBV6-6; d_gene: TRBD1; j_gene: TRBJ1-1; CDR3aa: CASSYGQDTEAFF
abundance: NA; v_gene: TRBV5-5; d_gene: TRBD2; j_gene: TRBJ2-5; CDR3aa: CASSLAGGGSETQYF
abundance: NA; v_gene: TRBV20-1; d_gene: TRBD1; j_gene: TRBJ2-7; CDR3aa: CSARNGQAYEQYF
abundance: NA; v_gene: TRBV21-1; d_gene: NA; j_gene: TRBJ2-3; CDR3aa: CASSKSQRGDPTDTQYF
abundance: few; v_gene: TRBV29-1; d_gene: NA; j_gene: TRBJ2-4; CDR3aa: CSVEGVAKNIQYF
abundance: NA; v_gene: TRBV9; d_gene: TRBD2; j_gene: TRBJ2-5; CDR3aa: CASSASGGLYQETQYF
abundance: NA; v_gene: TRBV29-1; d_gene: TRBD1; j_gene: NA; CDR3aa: CSVEHQGAYNEQYF
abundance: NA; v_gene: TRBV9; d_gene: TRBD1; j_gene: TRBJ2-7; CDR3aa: CASSAEDRGAEQYF
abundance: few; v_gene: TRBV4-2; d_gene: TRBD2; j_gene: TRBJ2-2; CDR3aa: CASSQEGLAGTAGELFF
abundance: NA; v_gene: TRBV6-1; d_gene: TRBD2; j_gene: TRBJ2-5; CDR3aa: CASRPAGGLYQETQYF
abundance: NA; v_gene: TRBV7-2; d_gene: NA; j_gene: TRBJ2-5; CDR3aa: CASSWGRNQETQYF
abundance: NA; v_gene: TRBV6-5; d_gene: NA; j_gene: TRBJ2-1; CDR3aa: CASSPPGIGEQFF
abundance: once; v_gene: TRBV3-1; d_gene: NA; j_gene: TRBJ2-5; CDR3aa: CASSQAHRGYQETQYF
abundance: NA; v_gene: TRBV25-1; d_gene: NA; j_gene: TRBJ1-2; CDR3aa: CASRGFSRLGYTF
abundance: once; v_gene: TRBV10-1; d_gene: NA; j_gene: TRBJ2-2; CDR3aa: CASSTIGINTGELFF
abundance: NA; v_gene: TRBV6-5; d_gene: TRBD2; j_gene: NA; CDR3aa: CASSYSIGTSRETQYF
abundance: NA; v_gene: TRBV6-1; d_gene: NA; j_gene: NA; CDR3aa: CASNRGGHKSSYNEQYF
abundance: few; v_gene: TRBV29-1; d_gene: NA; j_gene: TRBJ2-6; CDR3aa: CSVRTVTGANVLTF
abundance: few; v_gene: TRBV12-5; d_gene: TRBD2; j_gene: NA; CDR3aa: CASGSQRPGLDNHEQYF
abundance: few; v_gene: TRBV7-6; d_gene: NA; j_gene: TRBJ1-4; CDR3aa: CASSPGAGEGEKLFF
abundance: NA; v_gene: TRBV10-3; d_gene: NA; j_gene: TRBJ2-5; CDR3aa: CAISTHLGEQETQYF
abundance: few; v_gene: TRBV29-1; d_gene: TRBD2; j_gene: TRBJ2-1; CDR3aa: CSVAAGGPGNEQFF
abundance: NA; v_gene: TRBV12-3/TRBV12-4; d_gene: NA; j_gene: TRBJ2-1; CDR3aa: CASSLESLAPEQFF
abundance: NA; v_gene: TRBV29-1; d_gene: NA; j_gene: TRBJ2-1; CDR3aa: CSVANEQFF
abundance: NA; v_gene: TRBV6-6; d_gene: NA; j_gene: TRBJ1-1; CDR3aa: CASRTVLEAFF
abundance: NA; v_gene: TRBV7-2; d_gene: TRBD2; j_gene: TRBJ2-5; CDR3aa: CASSLLAGGGSTSVTQYF
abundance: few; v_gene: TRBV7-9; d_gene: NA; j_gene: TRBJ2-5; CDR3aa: CASSVRATQETQYF
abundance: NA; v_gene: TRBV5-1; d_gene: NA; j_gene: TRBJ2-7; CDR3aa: CASSLMRDGQYEQYF
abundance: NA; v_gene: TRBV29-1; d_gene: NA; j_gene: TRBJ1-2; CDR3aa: CSVVVGDGYTF
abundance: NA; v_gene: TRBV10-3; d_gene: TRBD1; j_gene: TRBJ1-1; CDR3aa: CAIKTPGQGDAEAFF
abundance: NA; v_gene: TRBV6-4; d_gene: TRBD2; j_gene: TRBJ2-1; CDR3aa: CASSASGGVNEQFF
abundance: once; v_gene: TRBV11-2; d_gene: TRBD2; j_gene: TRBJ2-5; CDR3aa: CASSRTSTQETQYF
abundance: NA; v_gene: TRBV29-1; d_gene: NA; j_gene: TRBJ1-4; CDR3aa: CSASEGANEKLFF
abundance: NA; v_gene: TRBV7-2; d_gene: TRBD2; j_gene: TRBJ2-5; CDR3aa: CASSSGGGLGLGRYNEQYF
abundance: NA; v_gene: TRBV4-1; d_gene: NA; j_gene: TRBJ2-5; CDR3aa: CASSQDWGGQIQETQYF
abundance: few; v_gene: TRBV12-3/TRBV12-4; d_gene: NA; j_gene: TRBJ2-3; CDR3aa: CASSSQDTQYF
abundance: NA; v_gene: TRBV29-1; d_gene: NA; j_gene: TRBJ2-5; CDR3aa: CSVEWGLETQYF
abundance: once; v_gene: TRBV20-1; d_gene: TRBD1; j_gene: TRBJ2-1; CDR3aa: CSASQGVYNEQFF
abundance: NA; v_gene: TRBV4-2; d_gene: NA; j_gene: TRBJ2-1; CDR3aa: CASSQDQWGSYNEQFF
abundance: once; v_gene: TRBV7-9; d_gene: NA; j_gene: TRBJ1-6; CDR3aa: CASSSRQVNSPLHF
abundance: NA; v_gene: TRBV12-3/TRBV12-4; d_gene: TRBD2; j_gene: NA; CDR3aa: CASGGGEETQYF